This TCR beta chain was observed in a study of control samples from healthy donors and cancer patients (dated by TCRdb to the early 2020s). Of note for this clone: What this receptor recognizes is not known. Base qualities are missing; no much larger clone stands one base away.

To prepare the library, the immunoSEQ multiplex PCR assay was applied. Not all clones reach the TCRdb copy of this immuneACCESS table, which keeps in-frame sequences only. Checked studies attribute under half of the gap to unresolved V genes and leave the rest unexplained. The sample contains 250,000 to 300,000 clones, approximately 80% of them found a single time. The top ten clones comprise about an eighth of the sample. Trimmed from V: 4 bases; trimmed from J: 2 bases; junction bases lacking a gene match: 0. CDR1 and CDR2, per the germline V gene, are SNHLY and FYNNEI. The CDR3 has 15 amino acids, counting the end cysteine and phenylalanine. The retained sequence is limited to the CDR3, 45 bases, with the frame set at the first base.

This TCR derives from a woman between 55 and 75 years old with lung cancer. The material sequenced was PBMCs. Recombination linked TRBV2 to TRBJ2-1; TRBD2 lines up with 12 middle nucleotides. At the DNA level, the sequence is TGTGCCAGCAGTGGGACTAGCGGGACCTACAATGAGCAGTTCTTC. Its coded protein is CASSGTSGTYNEQFF.